This T cell receptor beta chain was captured by sequencing in a study of blood T cell repertoires in COVID-19. Study background: Recovered Cohort 3 donors showed two negative PCRs, clearance, or symptom resolution. PBMCs, B-cell-depleted T cells, or T cells provided the cDNA or gDNA that made up the material.

Germline assignment: CDR1 SGHTA and CDR2 FQGNSA. This CDR3 has 15 residues. Trimming removed 5 bases from V and 3 bases from J, with 16 bases in between. In the study's own analysis: Quantification of nucleated cells was approximated via reference gene primer amplification. Clones were sequenced by immunoSEQ multiplex PCR, and TCRdb holds only the in-frame ones, with some missing. That table furnishes V, J and clone size, whereas the DNA furnished D and trimming. This table has roughly 340,000 clones, more than 75% appearing once. The study recruited people aged roughly 18 to 100 years across around 23 US areas.

This sequence originates from a man aged 40-49 years in a cohort exposed to, infected with or recovered from COVID-19 (not recorded which). The chain joins TRBV7-2 to TRBJ1-2; possibly TRBD1 for D (5 bases). The specimen sequenced was PBMCs or T cells enriched from blood (not recorded which). Here the CDR3 DNA reads TGTGCCAGCAGCCTCGGGCAGGGTGGTTACTATGGCTACACCTTC. Residues: CASSLGQGGYYGYTF.